Given below is one TCR beta chain in context. Antigen unknown. The sample is drawn from a study of graft-versus-host responses after intestinal transplantation. Study as a whole: Recipients received multivisceral, liver-intestinal, or isolated intestinal transplants. Each recipient received anti-thymocyte globulin induction, then tacrolimus and steroids for 3 to 4 years.

Germline values: CDR1 LGHNA, CDR2 YNFKEQ. The ends were cut back, 0 bases at V and 0 bases at J, with 8 bases in the middle. The CDR3 extends over 15 amino acids. Some clones are missing from TCRdb's copy, which holds only in-frame ones; the method was immunoSEQ multiplex PCR. The sample shows 45,000 to 60,000 clones, 90% to 95% of them seen only once. The chain joins TRBV4-2 to TRBJ1-2; D call uncertain. Sequencing was performed on unstimulated CD8+ T cells sorted from spleen or lymph node cells, taken before transplant. The TCR sequence derives from a human donor who was the organ donor for an intestinal transplant. The CDR3 sequence: CASSQDGDSNYGYTF. CDR3 DNA sequence: TGTGCCAGCAGCCAAGACGGGGATTCTAACTATGGCTACACCTTC.